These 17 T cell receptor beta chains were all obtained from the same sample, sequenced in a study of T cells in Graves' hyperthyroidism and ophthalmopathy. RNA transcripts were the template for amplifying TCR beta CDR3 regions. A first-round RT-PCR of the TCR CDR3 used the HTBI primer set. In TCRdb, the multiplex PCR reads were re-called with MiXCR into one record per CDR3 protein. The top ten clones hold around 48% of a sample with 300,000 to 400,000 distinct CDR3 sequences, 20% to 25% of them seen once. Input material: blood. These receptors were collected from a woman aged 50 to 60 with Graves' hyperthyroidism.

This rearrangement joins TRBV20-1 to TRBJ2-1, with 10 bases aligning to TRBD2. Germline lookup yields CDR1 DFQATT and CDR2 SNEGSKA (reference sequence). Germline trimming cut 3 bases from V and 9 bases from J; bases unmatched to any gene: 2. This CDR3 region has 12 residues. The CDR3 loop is CSARLAGVEQFF. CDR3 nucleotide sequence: TGCAGTGCTAGGCTAGCGGGAGTTGAGCAGTTCTTC.

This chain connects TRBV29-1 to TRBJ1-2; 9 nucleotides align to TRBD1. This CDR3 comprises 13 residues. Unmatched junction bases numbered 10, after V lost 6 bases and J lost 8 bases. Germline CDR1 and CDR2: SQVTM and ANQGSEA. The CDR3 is CSVDGTGTRGYTF. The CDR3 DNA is TGCAGCGTCGATGGGACAGGGACGAGGGGCTACACCTTC. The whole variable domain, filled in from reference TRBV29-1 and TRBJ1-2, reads SAVISQKPSRDICQRGTSLTIQCQVDSQVTMMFWYRQQPGQSLTLIATANQGSEATYESGFVIDKFPISRPNLTFSTLTVSNMSPEDSSIYLCSVDGTGTRGYTFGSGTRLTVV.

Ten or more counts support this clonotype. CDR3 in amino acids: CASSESLQVVTGELFF. In DNA, the CDR3 is TGTGCCAGCAGTGAATCTCTACAGGTGGTCACCGGGGAGCTGTTTTTT. The chain is built from TRBV25-1 and TRBJ2-2, with D possibly TRBD1 on 5 matching bases. V was clipped by 1 base and J by 4 bases, with 13 bases between them. Germline values: CDR1 MGHDK, CDR2 SYGVNS. This CDR3 has 16 residues.

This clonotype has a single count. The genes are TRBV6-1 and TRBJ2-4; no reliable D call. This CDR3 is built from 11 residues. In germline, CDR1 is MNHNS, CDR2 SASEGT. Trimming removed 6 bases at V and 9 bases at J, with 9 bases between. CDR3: CASSETLIQYF. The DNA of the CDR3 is TGTGCCAGCAGCGAGACCCTCATTCAGTACTTC.

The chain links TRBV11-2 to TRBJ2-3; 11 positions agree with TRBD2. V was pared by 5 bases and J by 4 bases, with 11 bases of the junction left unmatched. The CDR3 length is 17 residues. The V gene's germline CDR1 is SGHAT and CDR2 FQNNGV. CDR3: CASSRLAGRQSADTQYF. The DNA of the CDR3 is TGTGCCAGCAGCCGACTAGCGGGACGACAATCGGCAGATACGCAGTATTTT.

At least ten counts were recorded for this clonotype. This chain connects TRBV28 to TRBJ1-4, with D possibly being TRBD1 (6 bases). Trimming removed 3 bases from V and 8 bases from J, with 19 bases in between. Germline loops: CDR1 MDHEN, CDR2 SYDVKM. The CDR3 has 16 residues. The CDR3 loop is CASSFSVQGKGEKLFF. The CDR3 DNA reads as TGTGCCAGCAGTTTTTCGGTACAGGGAAAGGGAGAAAAACTGTTTTTT.

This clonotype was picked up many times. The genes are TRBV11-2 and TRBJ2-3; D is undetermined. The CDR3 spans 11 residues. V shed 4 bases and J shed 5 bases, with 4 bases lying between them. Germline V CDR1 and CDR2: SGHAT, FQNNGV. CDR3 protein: CASSSRDTQYF. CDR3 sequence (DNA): TGTGCCAGCAGCTCACGAGATACGCAGTATTTT.

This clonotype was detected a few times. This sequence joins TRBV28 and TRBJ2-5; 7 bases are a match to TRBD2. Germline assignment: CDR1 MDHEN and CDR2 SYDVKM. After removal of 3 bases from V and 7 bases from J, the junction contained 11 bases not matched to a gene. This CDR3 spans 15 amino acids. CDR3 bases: TGTGCCAGCAGTTTGGCCGGTGGGGGGGGTGGGACCCAGTACTTC. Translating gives CASSLAGGGGGTQYF. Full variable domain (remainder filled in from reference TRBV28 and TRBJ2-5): DVKVTQSSRYLVKRTGEKVFLECVQDMDHENMFWYRQDPGLGLRLIYFSYDVKMKEKGDIPEGYSVSREKKERFSLILESASTNQTSMYLCASSLAGGGGGTQYFGPGTRLLVL.

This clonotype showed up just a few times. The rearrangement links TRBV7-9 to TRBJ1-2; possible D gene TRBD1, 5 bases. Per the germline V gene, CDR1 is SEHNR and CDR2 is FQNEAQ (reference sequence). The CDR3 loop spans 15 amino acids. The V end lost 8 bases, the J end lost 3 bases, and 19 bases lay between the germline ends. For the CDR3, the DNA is TGTGCCAGCTCCCGGCGGGGGGTGATGGACTATGGCTACACCTTC. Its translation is CASSRRGVMDYGYTF.

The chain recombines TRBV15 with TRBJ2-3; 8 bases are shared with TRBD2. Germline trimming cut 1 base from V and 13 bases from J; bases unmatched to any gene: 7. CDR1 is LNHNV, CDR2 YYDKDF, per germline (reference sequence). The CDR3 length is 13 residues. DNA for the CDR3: TGTGCCACCAGCAGAGGAGATAGCGGGGAGGAGTATTTT. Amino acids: CATSRGDSGEEYF.

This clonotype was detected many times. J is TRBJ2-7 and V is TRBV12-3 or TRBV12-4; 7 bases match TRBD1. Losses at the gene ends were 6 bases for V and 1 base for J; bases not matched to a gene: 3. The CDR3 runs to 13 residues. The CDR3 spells CASRVQGSYEQYF. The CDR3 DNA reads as TGTGCCAGCAGGGTACAGGGGTCCTACGAGCAGTACTTC.

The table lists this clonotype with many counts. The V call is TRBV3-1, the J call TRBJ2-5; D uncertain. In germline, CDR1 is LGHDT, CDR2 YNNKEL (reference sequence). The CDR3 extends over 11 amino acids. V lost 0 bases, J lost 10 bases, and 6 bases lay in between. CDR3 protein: CASSQDQVQYF. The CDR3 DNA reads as TGTGCCAGCAGCCAAGATCAGGTCCAGTACTTC.

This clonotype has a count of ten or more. As DNA, the CDR3 is TGTGCTAGTGGTTTGGTACTGGGGACGGGAAACACTGAAGCTTTCTTT. This gives the protein CASGLVLGTGNTEAFF. The chain employs TRBV12-5 and TRBJ1-1; D is perhaps TRBD1 (5 bases). Trimming cost V 0 bases and J 2 bases, with 13 bases left between them. The CDR3 extends over 16 amino acids. CDR1 and CDR2 from the germline V gene are LGHNT and FRNRAP.

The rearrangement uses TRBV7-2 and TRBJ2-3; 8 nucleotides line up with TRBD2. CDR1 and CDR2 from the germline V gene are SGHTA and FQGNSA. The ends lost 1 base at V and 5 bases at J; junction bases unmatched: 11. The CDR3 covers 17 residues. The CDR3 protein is CASSLVAGRAGRDTQYF. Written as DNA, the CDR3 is TGTGCCAGCAGCTTAGTAGCCGGGAGGGCGGGAAGAGATACGCAGTATTTT.

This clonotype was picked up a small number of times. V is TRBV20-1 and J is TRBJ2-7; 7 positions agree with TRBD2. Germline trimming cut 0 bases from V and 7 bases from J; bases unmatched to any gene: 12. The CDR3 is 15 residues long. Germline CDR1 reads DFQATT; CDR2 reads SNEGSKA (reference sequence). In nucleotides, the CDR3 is TGCAGTGCTAGAGATCCTCTAGCGGTGGCGGGGGAGCAGTACTTC. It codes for CSARDPLAVAGEQYF.

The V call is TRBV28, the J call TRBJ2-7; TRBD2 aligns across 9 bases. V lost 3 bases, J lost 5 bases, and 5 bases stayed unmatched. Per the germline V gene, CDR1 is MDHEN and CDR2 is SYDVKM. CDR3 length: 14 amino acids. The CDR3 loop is CASSFSGGYDEQYF. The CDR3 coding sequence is TGTGCCAGCAGTTTCAGCGGGGGGTACGACGAGCAGTACTTC. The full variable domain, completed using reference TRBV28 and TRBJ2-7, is DVKVTQSSRYLVKRTGEKVFLECVQDMDHENMFWYRQDPGLGLRLIYFSYDVKMKEKGDIPEGYSVSREKKERFSLILESASTNQTSMYLCASSFSGGYDEQYFGPGTRLTVT.

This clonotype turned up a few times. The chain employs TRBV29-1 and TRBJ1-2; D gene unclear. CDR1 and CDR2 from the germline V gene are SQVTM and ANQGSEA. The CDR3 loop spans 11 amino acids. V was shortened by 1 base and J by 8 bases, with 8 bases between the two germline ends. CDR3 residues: CSVEGAGGYTF. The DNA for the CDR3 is TGCAGCGTTGAAGGGGCGGGGGGCTACACCTTC.